Each of the 10 T cell receptor beta chains below was sequenced from the same sample in a study of CD8 T cells in Susac syndrome (dated by TCRdb to between 2019 and 2020). The library was obtained by the immunoSEQ multiplex PCR assay. RNA was extracted using the RNeasy kit, and roughly 0.5 to 1 microgram was reverse transcribed with random hexamers. Clones were called with MiXCR by TCRdb after fastp trimmed the public reads at Q25, and only in-frame beta chains were retained. Every entry covers one CDR3 protein and lists the most common genes and DNA from its rows. The sample has 100,000 to 150,000 distinct CDR3 sequences on record, around 94% of them singletons. The ten top clones hold about 0.19% of the sample. Sequencing was done on a sample of CD8+ T cells from PBMCs. The source is a human donor with Susac syndrome.

The chain uses TRBV5-1 and TRBJ1-2; a weak D match, TRBD1 (5 bases). The CDR3 spans 15 residues. Deletions cut 2 bases from V and 6 bases from J, with 17 bases between. Germline V gene sequence: CDR1 SGHRS, CDR2 YFSETQ. The CDR3 sequence is CASSLKGLGGNGYTF. The CDR3 DNA follows: TGCGCCAGCAGCTTAAAGGGACTGGGAGGCAATGGCTACACCTTC.

The chain links TRBV20-1 to TRBJ2-3; the D is unclear. V was cut by 3 bases and J by 2 bases, with 18 bases left in between. The CDR3 is made up of 16 amino acids. The germline V gene encodes CDR1 DFQATT and CDR2 SNEGSKA (reference sequence). This chain's CDR3 is CSARPERILLTDTQYF. The CDR3 bases are TGCAGTGCTAGGCCGGAGAGGATCCTCCTCACAGATACGCAGTATTTT.

The chain employs TRBV9 and TRBJ2-1; D unresolved. V lost 3 bases and J 15 bases, leaving 25 bases between the germline ends. The CDR3 has 15 residues. Per the germline V gene, CDR1 is SGDLS and CDR2 is YYNGEE. In DNA, the CDR3 is TGTGCCAGCAGCGGGATGGATTATGTAGCCCAAAAACTGTTCTTC. Translation: CASSGMDYVAQKLFF.

V and J are TRBV20-1 and TRBJ2-7; D is ambiguous. CDR3 length: 13 amino acids. CDR1 and CDR2 from the germline V gene are DFQATT and SNEGSKA (reference sequence). V shed 2 bases and J shed 2 bases, with 10 bases lying between them. CDR3 DNA: TGCAGTGCTAGATTTGGCGGAGCCTACGAGCAGTACTTC. Its protein is CSARFGGAYEQYF.

The rearrangement joins TRBV4-1 to TRBJ2-6; D is perhaps TRBD1 (5 bases). CDR3 length: 16 amino acids. The V end lost 6 bases, the J end lost 0 bases, and 12 bases lay between the germline ends. The germline gives CDR1 MGHRA, CDR2 YSYEKL. The CDR3 protein is CASSSDRSSGANVLTF. The DNA for the CDR3 is TGCGCCAGCAGTTCAGACAGAAGCTCTGGGGCCAACGTCCTGACTTTC.

The DNA for the CDR3 is TGTGCCAGCAGTTCGGAGGATAAGGCCCAGCATTTT. It specifies CASSSEDKAQHF. V gene TRBV12-3 or TRBV12-4 combines with J gene TRBJ1-5; D remains unclear. This CDR3 has 12 residues. V gave up 4 bases and J gave up 11 bases, with 12 bases separating them.

The genes are TRBV3-1 and TRBJ2-7; 7 bases are shared with TRBD1. V lost 3 bases and J lost 6; bases outside the gene matches: 14. Germline V gene data show CDR1 as LGHDT and CDR2 as YNNKEL (reference sequence). The CDR3 consists of 16 residues. The CDR3 sequence is CASSHQTSDRAVEQYF. CDR3 sequence (DNA): TGTGCCAGCAGCCACCAAACGTCTGACAGGGCAGTCGAGCAGTACTTC.

The chain recombines TRBV11-2 with TRBJ2-2, with D maybe TRBD2 (5 bases). V lost 8 bases, J lost 7 bases, and 11 bases lay in between. Germline CDR1 and CDR2: SGHAT and FQNNGV. The CDR3 runs 12 residues. The CDR3 loop is CASSDRGGELFF. In nucleotides, the CDR3 is TGTGCCAGCTCAGACCGGGGCGGGGAGCTGTTTTTT.

The gene calls are TRBV28 and TRBJ2-7; tentatively, D is TRBD1 (6 bases). This CDR3 region has 13 residues. Per the germline V gene, CDR1 is MDHEN and CDR2 is SYDVKM. Trimming took 10 bases from V and 8 from J, leaving 21 bases between them. The CDR3 sequence: CATRDTSWGKQYF. The CDR3 bases are TGTGCCACTAGGGACACCTCCTGGGGGAAGCAGTACTTC.

J is TRBJ2-7 and V is TRBV14; the match to TRBD2 covers 13 bases. The trim removed 5 bases at V and 6 bases at J, leaving 7 bases unmatched. Germline loops: CDR1 SGHDN, CDR2 FVKESK. The CDR3 contains 15 residues. The CDR3 sequence is CASSTSGTSGTEQYF. The CDR3 DNA sequence: TGTGCCAGCAGCACGTCCGGGACTAGCGGGACCGAGCAGTACTTC.